This T cell receptor beta chain was profiled in a study of cytomegalovirus exposure and HLA in healthy donors. Findings of the study overall: Presence/absence analyses treated sequencing depth as roughly uniform across donors. Earlier analysis looked at TCR beta V segments, and most were productive about 90% or about 30% of the time.

This clone showed up just a few times. Its antigen is still unknown. Germline CDR1 is LNHDA and CDR2 is SQIVND (reference sequence). This CDR3 region has 13 residues. Trimming took off 8 bases at V and 4 bases at J, with 14 bases between the two ends. With 60 Vbeta and 13 Jbeta primers, the PCR was carried out. Authors' analysis steps: A follow-up analysis tallied 65 million to 80 million unique TCR beta chains, approximately 11 million shared. Sequenced by immunoSEQ multiplex PCR; TCRdb stores in-frame clones only, minus some. V and J calls and clone size come straight from that table; D and trimming were deduced from the DNA. The sample lists under 110,000 clones; 65% to 75% were seen once.

The source of this sequence is a female donor in good health and CMV-seronegative. The gene calls are TRBV19 and TRBJ1-1; D gene unclear. The sequenced sample consisted of PBMCs. In DNA, the CDR3 is TGTGCCAGTTCCCTGAGGGCGGGCACTGAAGCTTTCTTT. The encoded protein is CASSLRAGTEAFF.